The T cell receptor (beta chain) described here comes from a study of chemoradiotherapy in HPV16-positive cancers. Germline lookup yields CDR1 MNHNS and CDR2 SASEGT. The CDR3 consists of 19 residues. Trimming took 3 bases from V and 2 from J, leaving 23 bases between them. Study findings and constraints: During treatment, candidate HPV-specific clones and E7-related motifs expanded in tumor. In HPV16-positive patients, HPV-responsive T-cell expansion tracked better recurrence-free survival.

Sequencing used immunoSEQ multiplex PCR; TCRdb keeps in-frame clones, though not all of them. The repertoire holds fewer than 15,000 clones, with approximately 91% as singletons. With regard to this clone: Its antigen is not known.

The clonotype originates from a human donor with HPV-associated anogenital cancer. Specimen: blood, collected from a patient who underwent chemoradiotherapy. V and J are TRBV6-1 and TRBJ1-5, with D perhaps matching TRBD1 (6 bases). The CDR3 sequence is CASSDSAGAPWVGNQPQHF. The CDR3 DNA follows: TGTGCCAGCAGTGATTCGGCAGGGGCCCCCTGGGTAGGCAATCAGCCCCAGCATTTT.